Below, one T cell receptor (beta chain) is given with its context. The data were obtained in a study of shared clonotypes between healthy human individuals. The length of the CDR3 is 16 residues. The germline gives CDR1 MNHEY, CDR2 SMNVEV (reference sequence). Trimming pared 4 bases from V and 1 base from J, leaving 11 bases between. Data came from immunoSEQ multiplex PCR; TCRdb stores just in-frame clones and leaves some out. The profile shows more than 550,000 clones, roughly 88% of them singletons. The chain combines TRBV27 with TRBJ2-6, with D unresolved. The specimen was memory CD8+ T cells from PBMCs. Subset described: CD45RO+ cells pooled with CCR7-negative TemRA cells. This TCR came from a man aged 18 to 30 in good health. Some clones in this sample may be carry-over from other donors' samples. The CDR3 DNA reads as TGTGCCAGCAGTTCCCCATTTATGTCTGGGGCCAACGTCCTGACTTTC. It codes for CASSSPFMSGANVLTF.